The present T cell receptor beta chain was sequenced within a study of a mutant IDH1 vaccine in newly diagnosed glioma. Study as a whole: Of treated patients, 62.5% were men and approximately 40% women, averaging 40.4 years. The earlier regimen, radiotherapy, temozolomide, or both, was most often both. Study results and limitations: The authors found pseudoprogression apparently unrelated to changes in top peripheral T cell clonotypes.

Concerning this clone: The target antigen is unknown.

Sequenced by immunoSEQ multiplex PCR; TCRdb stores in-frame clones only, minus some. This table has some 21,000 clones, around 85% appearing once. The CDR3 spans 15 residues. Trimming cost V 8 bases and J 6 bases, with 19 bases left between them. The germline V gene encodes CDR1 MNHEY and CDR2 SMNVEV (reference sequence). As to time point: baseline, week 1 (first vaccination visit). Treatment specified: pre-vaccination baseline after standard-of-care therapy. Sequenced here: PBMCs, sampled from a glioma patient treated with radiotherapy, temozolomide or both. The rearrangement joins TRBV27 to TRBJ1-4; D gene uncertain. The sequence was obtained from a man aged 35-49 years with glioma. CDR3: CASGPRQVNYEKLFF. The CDR3 bases are TGTGCCAGCGGCCCCCGCCAGGTTAATTATGAAAAACTGTTTTTT.